In its sample, the clone carrying this T cell receptor (beta chain) was seen many times. Its matching antigen is unknown. Method: immunoSEQ multiplex PCR; TCRdb's copy keeps in-frame clones and lacks some. The sample counts roughly 10,000 clones, none seen once; the ten largest own approximately 3.6%. CDR1 is MDHEN, CDR2 SYDVKM, per germline. Losses at the gene ends were 5 bases for V and 0 bases for J; bases not matched to a gene: 15. The CDR3 has 19 residues. The data stem from a study of T cells after posttransplantation cyclophosphamide. The study, taken as a whole, reports: Tissue-infiltrating T cells from skin or gut overlapped little with blood T cells.

Cyclophosphamide on days +3 and +4 followed busulfan-fludarabine conditioning and a marrow graft. The sequences come from PBMCs, collected 350 to 370 days after allogeneic stem cell transplant with posttransplant cyclophosphamide. This rearrangement joins TRBV28 to TRBJ2-7; 11 bases are shared with TRBD2. The TCR sequence derives from a male patient aged 45-60 years who received an allogeneic stem cell transplant from a related donor and was CMV-positive. T cells may partly derive from the graft donor. In DNA form, the CDR3 reads TGTGCCAGCAGTCTTGAAGGGACTAGCGGCTTTAAGAGCTCCTACGAGCAGTACTTC. It codes for CASSLEGTSGFKSSYEQYF.